Sequencing of this TCR beta chain was carried out in a study of identical twins. The CDR3 is 18 amino acids. Germline lookup yields CDR1 SGHTA and CDR2 FQGTGA. V lost 2 bases to trimming and J lost 0 bases; unmatched junction nucleotides: 9. One entry per CDR3 protein results from TCRdb running MiXCR on the 5' RACE reads. This sample has just over 500,000 distinct CDR3 sequences, with under 25% found just once. A further study also used this sample, focusing on T cells expressing NK-cell markers. That report notes: The study sequenced eight donors, seven HCMV-seropositive and one seronegative. Top CD8+ clonotypes included the dominant CD3+CD56+NKG2C+ clonotypes in roughly 6 donors. Whether expanded NKG2C+ T cell clones were HCMV specific stayed uncertain.

This TCR was recovered from a young woman in good health. The specimen sequenced was CD4+ T cells sorted from blood. This rearrangement joins TRBV7-3 to TRBJ2-1; the match to TRBD2 covers 8 bases. For the CDR3, the DNA is TGTGCCAGCAGCTTAGCCACTAGCGGACGATACTCCTACAATGAGCAGTTCTTC. This translates into CASSLATSGRYSYNEQFF. Drawing the rest from reference TRBV7-3 and TRBJ2-1, the complete variable domain is GAGVSQTPSNKVTEKGKYVELRCDPISGHTALYWYRQSLGQGPEFLIYFQGTGAADDSGLPNDRFFAVRPEGSVSTLKIQRTERGDSAVYLCASSLATSGRYSYNEQFFGPGTRLTVL.